The T cell receptor (beta chain) under discussion was sequenced for a study of blood T cell repertoires in COVID-19. CDR1 and CDR2 (germline): GTSNPN, SVGIG (reference sequence). Deletions cut 0 bases from V and 5 bases from J, with 23 bases between. This CDR3 is built from 18 residues. TCRdb's table, derived via immunoSEQ multiplex PCR, lists solely in-frame clones and lacks some. The sample has 70,000 to 95,000 clones, around 85% seen once. Material for sequencing was peripheral blood. This TCR derives from a woman in her 70s with active or convalescent COVID-19. The chain joins TRBV30 to TRBJ1-5, with D perhaps matching TRBD1 (6 bases). Here the CDR3 reads CAWSVPPPLLQGDQPQHF. The DNA of the CDR3 is TGTGCCTGGAGTGTACCCCCCCCACTCCTACAGGGAGATCAGCCCCAGCATTTT.